These T cell receptor beta chains were read from a single sample in a study of molecular identifiers for immune sequencing clone quantification. TCRdb redid the calling of the PCR reads with MiXCR, one entry per CDR3 protein. Counted here are approximately 670,000 distinct CDR3 sequences, about 20% occurring once; the ten biggest clones make up 0.85% to 0.9%. The specimen was naive CD8+ T cells from blood, with Jurkat cell RNA spiked in. These receptors were obtained from a human donor in good health. Some libraries in this study had Jurkat cell RNA spiked in. CDR3s include the opening cysteine and the closing phenylalanine or tryptophan. The D gene is left open where the match is weak. Clone size is not always given. Where it is, it says once, few, many or a class for expanded clones.

15	TRBV5-4	TRBJ2-7	many	TRBD2	CASSPRGTSGYEQYF	TGTGCCAGCAGCCCTCGGGGGACTAGCGGCTACGAGCAGTACTTC
15	TRBV5-1	TRBJ2-2	many	-	CASSLVVSYTGELFF	TGCGCCAGCAGCTTGGTTGTCTCCTACACCGGGGAGCTGTTTTTT
15	TRBV12-3/TRBV12-4	TRBJ1-5	few	-	CASSFSVGGNQPQHF	TGTGCCAGCAGTTTCTCGGTGGGGGGCAATCAGCCCCAGCATTTT
15	TRBV4-1	TRBJ1-4	many	TRBD1	CASSQGTGLGEKLFF	TGCGCCAGCAGCCAAGGGACAGGTCTAGGTGAAAAACTGTTTTTT
11	TRBV20-1	TRBJ2-7	many	-	CSAGPGDEQYF	TGCAGTGCTGGACCGGGCGACGAGCAGTACTTC
14	TRBV5-1	TRBJ2-7	many	-	CASSLFPDTLEQYF	TGCGCCAGCAGCTTGTTTCCGGATACACTCGAGCAGTACTTC
11	TRBV20-1	TRBJ1-1	many	-	CSAKEWTEAFF	TGCAGTGCTAAGGAATGGACTGAAGCTTTCTTT
15	TRBV11-2	TRBJ2-2	few	-	CASLSNTRNTGELFF	TGTGCCAGTTTATCCAACACCCGGAACACCGGGGAGCTGTTTTTT
14	TRBV4-1	TRBJ2-2	-	-	CASSHTGLHGELFF	TGCGCCAGCAGCCACACAGGGCTCCACGGGGAGCTGTTTTTT
14	TRBV4-1	TRBJ2-7	many	-	CASSHVPSAYEQYF	TGCGCCAGCAGCCATGTACCATCCGCCTACGAGCAGTACTTC
14	TRBV24-1	TRBJ1-5	many	-	CATSDSAYNQPQHF	TGTGCCACCAGTGATTCCGCCTACAATCAGCCCCAGCATTTT
14	TRBV20-1	TRBJ2-3	many	-	CTIPRGLITDTQYF	TGCACCATACCTAGAGGACTAATCACAGATACGCAGTATTTT
14	TRBV3-1	TRBJ1-2	many	-	CASSQEGETYGYTF	TGTGCCAGCAGCCAAGAAGGCGAGACCTATGGCTACACCTTC
13	TRBV4-3	TRBJ1-5	many	-	CASSQDPKQPQHF	TGCGCCAGCAGCCAAGACCCCAAACAGCCCCAGCATTTT
13	TRBV29-1	TRBJ2-5	many	-	CSVESQNEETQYF	TGCAGCGTTGAGTCACAAAACGAGGAGACCCAGTACTTC
17	TRBV19	TRBJ2-1	-	TRBD1	CASSYLTGQGAPNEQFF	TGTGCCAGTAGTTACCTCACGGGACAGGGGGCGCCTAATGAGCAGTTCTTC
16	TRBV4-3	TRBJ1-3	many	-	CASSQDRSSSGNTIYF	TGCGCCAGCAGCCAAGATCGGTCCAGCTCTGGAAACACCATATATTTT
15	TRBV5-5	TRBJ2-7	many	-	CASSLVGGAGYEQYF	TGTGCCAGCAGCTTGGTTGGGGGCGCGGGCTACGAGCAGTACTTC
16	TRBV4-1	TRBJ2-1	many	-	CASSQDPSSSYNEQFF	TGCGCCAGCAGCCAAGATCCAAGCAGCTCCTACAATGAGCAGTTCTTC
16	TRBV19	TRBJ2-7	many	TRBD1	CASSMDPTGTDYEQYF	TGTGCCAGTAGTATGGACCCTACCGGGACAGATTACGAGCAGTACTTC
15	TRBV27	TRBJ2-2	many	-	CASRNQRGVTGELFF	TGTGCCAGCAGGAACCAGAGGGGGGTGACCGGGGAGCTGTTTTTT
14	TRBV5-6	TRBJ2-1	-	-	CASSYRAAINEQFF	TGTGCCAGCAGCTACCGGGCCGCTATCAATGAGCAGTTCTTC
17	TRBV6-1	TRBJ2-5	-	-	CASSEAGYSLGLETQYF	TGTGCCAGCAGTGAGGCCGGATATAGCCTTGGTCTGGAGACCCAGTACTTC
14	TRBV20-1	TRBJ1-1	many	TRBD1	CSARTGTGYTEAFF	TGCAGTGCTAGGACCGGGACAGGGTACACTGAAGCTTTCTTT
16	TRBV6-5	TRBJ2-2	many	-	CASSARTPGNTGELFF	TGTGCCAGCAGTGCCCGGACGCCTGGGAACACCGGGGAGCTGTTTTTT
16	TRBV7-2	TRBJ2-7	few	-	CASSLVFIGSRYEQYF	TGTGCCAGCAGCTTAGTTTTTATCGGGAGTAGGTACGAGCAGTACTTC
15	TRBV10-3	TRBJ2-7	many	TRBD1	CAISEKQGLSYEQYF	TGTGCCATCAGTGAGAAACAGGGGCTCTCCTACGAGCAGTACTTC
14	TRBV12-3/TRBV12-4	TRBJ2-7	many	-	CASSLSGRLNEQYF	TGTGCCAGCAGTTTATCGGGGCGCCTGAACGAGCAGTACTTC
15	TRBV5-6	TRBJ2-3	many	-	CASRYGAFSTDTQYF	TGTGCCAGCAGATATGGTGCGTTTAGCACAGATACGCAGTATTTT
16	TRBV19	TRBJ2-1	-	-	CASSGTPTGVSNEQFF	TGTGCCAGTAGTGGGACACCAACTGGGGTTTCCAATGAGCAGTTCTTC
11	TRBV30	TRBJ2-1	many	-	CAWSVPGEQFF	TGTGCCTGGAGTGTTCCCGGTGAGCAGTTCTTC
13	TRBV5-6	TRBJ2-7	many	-	CASSPPTSYEQYF	TGTGCCAGCAGCCCACCGACTAGCTACGAGCAGTACTTC
12	TRBV20-1	TRBJ2-7	many	-	CSAWDIAYEQYF	TGCAGTGCTTGGGACATAGCCTACGAGCAGTACTTC
20	TRBV21-1	TRBJ2-4	many	-	CASSTRMGLAGILAKNIQYF	TGTGCCAGCAGCACGAGGATGGGACTAGCGGGGATTCTAGCCAAAAACATTCAGTACTTC
17	TRBV4-1	TRBJ2-7	many	-	CASSQEVQLQGSYEQYF	TGCGCCAGCAGCCAAGAAGTCCAACTACAGGGTTCCTACGAGCAGTACTTC
15	TRBV12-3/TRBV12-4	TRBJ2-3	many	TRBD1	CASSSGTGITDTQYF	TGTGCCAGCAGTTCCGGGACAGGGATAACAGATACGCAGTATTTT
17	TRBV4-3	TRBJ2-2	few	TRBD1	CASSQARTGGDTGELFF	TGCGCCAGCAGCCAAGCCCGCACAGGGGGCGACACCGGGGAGCTGTTTTTT
15	TRBV30	TRBJ1-5	once	-	CAWSLRQVYNQPQNF	TGTGCCTGGAGCTTGAGACAAGTTTACAATCAGCCCCAGAATTTT
13	TRBV30	TRBJ1-1	many	-	CAWSVTLSTEAFF	TGTGCCTGGAGTGTAACCTTATCCACTGAAGCTTTCTTT
13	TRBV7-9	TRBJ1-1	many	-	CASSLTVGPEAFF	TGTGCCAGCAGCTTGACGGTCGGACCCGAAGCTTTCTTT
15	TRBV4-1	TRBJ2-1	many	TRBD2	CASSQTSGSYNEQFF	TGCGCCAGCAGCCAGACTAGCGGGAGCTACAATGAGCAGTTCTTC
16	TRBV4-3	TRBJ2-7	-	TRBD2	CASSREGPAGGYEQYF	TGCGCCAGCAGCCGAGAAGGGCCGGCGGGGGGCTACGAGCAGTACTTC
14	TRBV4-3	TRBJ2-7	many	TRBD1	CASSQWTGGNEQYF	TGCGCCAGCAGCCAATGGACAGGGGGGAACGAGCAGTACTTC
12	TRBV7-6	TRBJ1-4	many	-	CASSLVDEKLFF	TGTGCCAGCAGCTTAGTCGACGAAAAACTGTTTTTT
15	TRBV7-2	TRBJ2-3	few	TRBD2	CACSLAAGGTDTQYF	TGTGCCTGCAGCTTAGCAGCGGGGGGGACAGATACGCAGTATTTT
15	TRBV5-4	TRBJ2-7	few	-	CASSLRSGVSYEQYF	TGTGCCAGCAGCTTGCGTAGCGGAGTCTCCTACGAGCAGTACTTC
14	TRBV4-2	TRBJ1-1	-	-	CASSQDPGNSEAFF	TGTGCCAGCAGCCAAGATCCAGGGAACTCTGAAGCTTTCTTT
12	TRBV19	TRBJ2-1	-	TRBD2	CAIGLAENEQFF	TGTGCCATAGGACTAGCGGAAAATGAGCAGTTCTTC
14	TRBV2	TRBJ1-1	few	-	CASSDPSRDTEAFF	TGTGCCAGCAGTGACCCTAGTAGGGACACTGAAGCTTTCTTT
16	TRBV19	TRBJ2-5	-	TRBD2	CASSIGGGLSEETQYF	TGTGCCAGTAGTATAGGGGGGGGACTATCGGAAGAGACCCAGTACTTC
17	TRBV19	TRBJ2-5	many	-	CASSNGGQGGYQETQYF	TGTGCCAGTAGTAACGGAGGGCAGGGTGGTTACCAAGAGACCCAGTACTTC
17	TRBV27	TRBJ2-2	-	-	CASSVGGVFLNTGELFF	TGTGCCAGCAGCGTCGGTGGGGTATTTCTGAACACCGGGGAGCTGTTTTTT
15	TRBV12-3/TRBV12-4	TRBJ1-1	few	-	CASSFLGSPNTEAFF	TGTGCCAGCAGTTTTTTGGGGTCTCCGAACACTGAAGCTTTCTTT
14	TRBV20-1	TRBJ2-2	many	-	CSARDGRNTGELFF	TGCAGTGCTAGAGACGGGAGGAACACCGGGGAGCTGTTTTTT
15	TRBV27	TRBJ2-1	-	TRBD2	CASRHSGSTYNEQFF	TGTGCCAGCAGACATAGCGGGAGTACGTACAATGAGCAGTTCTTC
15	TRBV6-1	TRBJ2-7	many	TRBD2	CASSEAVTSGYEQYF	TGTGCCAGCAGTGAAGCAGTGACTAGCGGTTACGAGCAGTACTTC
14	TRBV6-1	TRBJ2-7	few	-	CASSNRGGVNEQYF	TGTGCCAGCAGTAACCGAGGGGGTGTCAACGAGCAGTACTTC
17	TRBV7-9	TRBJ2-7	many	TRBD2	CASSWFGTSGSFYEQYF	TGTGCCAGCAGCTGGTTTGGGACTAGCGGGAGTTTTTACGAGCAGTACTTC